These T cell receptor beta chains were read from a single sample in a study of shared clonotypes between healthy human individuals. TCRdb keeps only in-frame clones here, not all; method: immunoSEQ multiplex PCR. The sample gives hundreds of thousands of clones, 80% to 95% of which show up once; 24% is in the top ten. Input material: naive CD8+ T cells sorted from blood. These receptors were taken from a man aged 30 to 45 in good health. The CDR3 runs from the conserved cysteine through the conserved F or W. D genes are given only for firm matches. Size is omitted from some rows. Given values are once, few, many or a class for expanded clones.

j_gene,len,abundance,v_gene,d_gene,CDR3nt,CDR3aa
TRBJ2-1,11,-,TRBV5-6,-,TGTGCCAGCATAATGGAGAATGAGCAGTTCTTC,CASIMENEQFF
TRBJ2-2,15,-,TRBV28,-,TGTGCCAGCAGTTGGAGCCTTATATACACCGGGGAGCTGTTTTTT,CASSWSLIYTGELFF
TRBJ2-2,15,-,TRBV6-5,-,TGTGCCAGCAGTTACGTTGACAGTTTCACCGGGGAGCTGTTTTTT,CASSYVDSFTGELFF
TRBJ2-1,14,-,TRBV28,TRBD2,TGTGCCAGCAGTACTAGCGGGAGCCACAATGAGCAGTTCTTC,CASSTSGSHNEQFF
TRBJ1-1,15,-,TRBV30,TRBD1,TGTGCCTGGAGGGGGGACAGGGGACTGAACACTGAAGCTTTCTTT,CAWRGDRGLNTEAFF
TRBJ1-1,11,-,TRBV20-1,-,TGCAGTGCTAGTGGAGGAACTGAAGCTTTCTTT,CSASGGTEAFF
TRBJ2-2,16,once,TRBV7-3,-,TGTGCCAGCAGCACCCTGGAAGGGGAGGTTACCGGGGAGCTGTTTTTT,CASSTLEGEVTGELFF
TRBJ1-3,17,-,TRBV7-8,-,TGTGCCAGCAGCTACCGGGATACGATGGAATCTGGAAACACCATATATTTT,CASSYRDTMESGNTIYF
TRBJ1-2,18,-,TRBV9,TRBD1,TGTGCCAGCAGCCTAGGGGGCGGAAGCTCCGTAGACATCTATGGCTACACCTTC,CASSLGGGSSVDIYGYTF
TRBJ2-4,14,-,TRBV7-9,-,TGTGCCAGCAGCCCGTGGGGGGACGGGAACATTCAGTACTTC,CASSPWGDGNIQYF
TRBJ2-7,14,-,TRBV4-1,-,TGCGCCAGCAGCCAGGCTGGGGACCCCCACGAGCAGTACTTC,CASSQAGDPHEQYF
TRBJ2-3,15,-,TRBV5-1,-,TGCGCCAGCAGCTTGGGGGAAACTAGCACAGATACGCAGTATTTT,CASSLGETSTDTQYF
TRBJ2-7,14,-,TRBV28,TRBD1,TGTGCCAGCGAACTTACTTCAGGGGGAAACGAGCAGTACTTC,CASELTSGGNEQYF
TRBJ2-1,16,once,TRBV9,-,TGTGCCAGCAGCCCGGCCGGCGTCGGGAGTTCTAATGAGCAGTTCTTC,CASSPAGVGSSNEQFF
TRBJ2-7,16,-,TRBV7-9,-,TGTGCCAGCAGCCCAGTCAGGGGGAGGGAACGCTACGAGCAGTACTTC,CASSPVRGRERYEQYF
TRBJ2-5,13,-,TRBV6-5,-,TGTGCCAGCATAGACGTGAGCCAAGAGACCCAGTACTTC,CASIDVSQETQYF
TRBJ1-1,13,-,TRBV27,-,TGTGCCAGCAGTTGGGGACAGAACACTGAAGCTTTCTTT,CASSWGQNTEAFF
TRBJ1-5,16,once,TRBV5-5,TRBD1,TGTGCCAGCAGCCCGTTACCCGGACAGGTCCTTCAGCCCCAGCATTTT,CASSPLPGQVLQPQHF
TRBJ2-1,18,-,TRBV9,TRBD2,TGTGCCAGCAGCCCACGAGAGGAGCGGGAAATGGGTTACAATGAGCAGTTCTTC,CASSPREEREMGYNEQFF
TRBJ2-2,16,few,TRBV18,-,TGTGCCAGCTCACCGGTCGGATTCGGGGGCTCTGGGGAGCTGTTTTTT,CASSPVGFGGSGELFF
TRBJ1-1,12,-,TRBV29-1,-,TGCAGCGTTGTGGGAGAAAACACTGAAGCTTTCTTT,CSVVGENTEAFF
TRBJ2-7,17,-,TRBV28,TRBD2,TGTGCCAGCAGTTTAAACCCCGGGAGGGGCAGCTCCTACGAGCAGTACTTC,CASSLNPGRGSSYEQYF
TRBJ2-7,15,-,TRBV4-1,-,TGCGCCAGCAGACGTACAGGGGAGGGAGCTGAAGAGCAGTACTTC,CASRRTGEGAEEQYF
TRBJ2-5,15,-,TRBV10-1,-,TGCGCCAGCAGTGAGTTGGGAGTGGGGGGCGAGACCCAGTACTTC,CASSELGVGGETQYF
TRBJ1-1,14,-,TRBV6-5,-,TGTGCCAGCAGTCAGGGAGGGTGGGAGACTGAAGCTTTCTTT,CASSQGGWETEAFF
TRBJ1-5,17,-,TRBV7-6,TRBD1,TGTGCCAGCAGTCCTGGGGACAGCTCATATAGCAATCAGCCCCAGCATTTT,CASSPGDSSYSNQPQHF
TRBJ2-7,15,-,TRBV4-1,-,TGCGCCAGCAGCCCATTTATAGGGGAGAACTACGAGCAGTACTTC,CASSPFIGENYEQYF
TRBJ2-1,16,-,TRBV5-4,-,TGTGCCAGCAGCTCACCTGTAGCGGACGAATACAATGAGCAGTTCTTC,CASSSPVADEYNEQFF
TRBJ2-1,15,-,TRBV7-9,-,TGTGCCAGCAGCCCCCGAGACAGTAGTTACAATGAGCAGTTCTTC,CASSPRDSSYNEQFF
TRBJ2-5,13,-,TRBV12-5,-,TGTGCTAGTGGTTTGGGACAGTTAGAGACCCAGTACTTC,CASGLGQLETQYF
TRBJ1-5,13,few,TRBV7-9,-,TGTGCCAGCAGCCCCCGCCGTAATCAGCCCCAGCATTTT,CASSPRRNQPQHF
TRBJ2-7,12,-,TRBV28,TRBD1,TGTGCCAGTGACAGGGGCGAGAACGAGCAGTACTTC,CASDRGENEQYF
TRBJ2-7,14,-,TRBV5-4,TRBD1,TGTGCCAGCAGCTTGGGGGACAGTGCCTACGAGCAGTACTTC,CASSLGDSAYEQYF